This TCR beta chain was captured by sequencing in a study of cytomegalovirus exposure and HLA in healthy donors. The PCR employed 60 Vbeta primers together with 13 Jbeta primers. Repertoires were generated with immunoSEQ multiplex PCR, while TCRdb's copy carries only in-frame clones and drops some. The sample carries more than 85,000 clones, roughly 79% recorded once. Notes on this clone: Its antigen is undetermined.

Overall study findings and caveats: A list of about 160 TCR beta chains associated with cytomegalovirus was given.

The CDR3 loop spans 15 amino acids. V shed 3 bases, J shed 4 bases, and the junction held 7 bases outside the gene matches. Germline CDR1 is SNHLY and CDR2 is FYNNEI. The sequencing input was PBMCs. The gene calls are TRBV2 and TRBJ2-5, with 8 bases that match TRBD2. The sequence was obtained from a woman in her thirties in good health and CMV-seronegative. CDR3 nucleotide sequence: TGTGCCAGCAGTGATGGGAGCGGGAGTGCAGAGACCCAGTACTTC. Amino acids: CASSDGSGSAETQYF.